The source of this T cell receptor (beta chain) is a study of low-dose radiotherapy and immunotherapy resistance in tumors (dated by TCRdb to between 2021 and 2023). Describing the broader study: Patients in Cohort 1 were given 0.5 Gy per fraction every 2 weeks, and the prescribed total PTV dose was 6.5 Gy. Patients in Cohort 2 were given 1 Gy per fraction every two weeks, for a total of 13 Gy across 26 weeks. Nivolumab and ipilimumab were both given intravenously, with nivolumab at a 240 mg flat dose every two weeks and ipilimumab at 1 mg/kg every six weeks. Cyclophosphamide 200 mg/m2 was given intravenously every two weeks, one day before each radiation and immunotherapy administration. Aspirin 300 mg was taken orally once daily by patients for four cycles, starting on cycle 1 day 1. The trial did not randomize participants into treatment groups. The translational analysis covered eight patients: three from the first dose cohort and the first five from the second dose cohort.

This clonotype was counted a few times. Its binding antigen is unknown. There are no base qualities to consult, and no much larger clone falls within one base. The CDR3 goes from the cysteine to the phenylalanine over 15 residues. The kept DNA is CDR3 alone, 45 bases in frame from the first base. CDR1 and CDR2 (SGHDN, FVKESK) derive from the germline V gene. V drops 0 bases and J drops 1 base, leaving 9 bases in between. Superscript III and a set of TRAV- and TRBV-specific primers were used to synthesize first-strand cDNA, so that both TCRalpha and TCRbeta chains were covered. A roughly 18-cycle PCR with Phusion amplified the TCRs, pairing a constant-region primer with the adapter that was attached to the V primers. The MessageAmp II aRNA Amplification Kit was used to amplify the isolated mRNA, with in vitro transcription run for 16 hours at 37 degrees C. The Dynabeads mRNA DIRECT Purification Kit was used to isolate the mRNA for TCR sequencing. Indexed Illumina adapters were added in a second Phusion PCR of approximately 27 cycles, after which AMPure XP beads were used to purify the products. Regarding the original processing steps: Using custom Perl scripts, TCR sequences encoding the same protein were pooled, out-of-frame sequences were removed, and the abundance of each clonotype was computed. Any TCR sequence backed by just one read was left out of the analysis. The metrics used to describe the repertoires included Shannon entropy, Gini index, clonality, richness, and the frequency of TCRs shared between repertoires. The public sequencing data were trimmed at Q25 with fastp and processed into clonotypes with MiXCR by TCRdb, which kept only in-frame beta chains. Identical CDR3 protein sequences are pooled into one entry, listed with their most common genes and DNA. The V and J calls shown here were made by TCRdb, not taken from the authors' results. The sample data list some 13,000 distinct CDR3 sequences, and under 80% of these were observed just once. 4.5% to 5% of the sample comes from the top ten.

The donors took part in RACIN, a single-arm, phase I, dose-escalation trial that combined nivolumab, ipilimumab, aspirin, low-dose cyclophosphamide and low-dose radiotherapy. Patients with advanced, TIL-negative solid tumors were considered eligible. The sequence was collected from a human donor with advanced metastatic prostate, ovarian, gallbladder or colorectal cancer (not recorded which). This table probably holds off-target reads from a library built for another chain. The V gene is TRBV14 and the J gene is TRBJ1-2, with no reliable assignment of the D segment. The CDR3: CASSQDRNINYGYTF. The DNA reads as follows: TGTGCCAGCAGCCAAGATCGGAATATTAACTATGGCTACACCTTC.